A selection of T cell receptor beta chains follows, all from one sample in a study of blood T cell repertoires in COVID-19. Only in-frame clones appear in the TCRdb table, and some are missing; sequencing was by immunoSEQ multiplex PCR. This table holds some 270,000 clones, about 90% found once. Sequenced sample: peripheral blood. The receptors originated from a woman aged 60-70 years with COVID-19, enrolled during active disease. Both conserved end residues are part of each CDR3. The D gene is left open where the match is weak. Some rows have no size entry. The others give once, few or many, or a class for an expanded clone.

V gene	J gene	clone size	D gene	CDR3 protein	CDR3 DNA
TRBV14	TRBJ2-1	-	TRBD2	CASSQGRGAYNEQFF	TGTGCCAGCAGCCAAGGTCGGGGGGCCTACAATGAGCAGTTCTTC
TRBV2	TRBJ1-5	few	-	CASSGVREDRNQPQHF	TGTGCCAGCAGTGGTGTTCGGGAGGATCGCAATCAGCCCCAGCATTTT
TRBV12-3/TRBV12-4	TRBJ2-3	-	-	CASSQRGTDTQYF	TGTGCCAGCAGTCAGCGGGGCACAGATACGCAGTATTTT
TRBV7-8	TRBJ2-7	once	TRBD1	CASANLQGVGEQYF	TGTGCCAGCGCAAATCTCCAGGGGGTCGGCGAGCAGTACTTC
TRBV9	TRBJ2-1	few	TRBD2	CASSVVGSGGSSSYNEQFF	TGTGCCAGCAGCGTAGTTGGTAGCGGGGGCTCTAGCTCCTACAATGAGCAGTTCTTC
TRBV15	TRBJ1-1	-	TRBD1	CATSRGTGGGTEAFF	TGTGCCACCAGCAGGGGGACAGGGGGTGGGACTGAAGCTTTCTTT
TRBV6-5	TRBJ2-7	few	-	CASSQGGVEEQYF	TGTGCCAGCAGTCAGGGCGGGGTAGAAGAGCAGTACTTC
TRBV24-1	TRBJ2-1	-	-	CATSDRGSEQFF	TGTGCCACCAGTGATCGTGGGAGTGAGCAGTTCTTC
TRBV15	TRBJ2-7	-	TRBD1	CATSWDRSTYEQYF	TGTGCCACCAGCTGGGACAGGTCAACCTACGAGCAGTACTTC
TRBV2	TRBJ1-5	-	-	CASSLDTGRGQPQHF	TGTGCCAGCAGCCTGGACACCGGAAGGGGTCAGCCCCAGCATTTT
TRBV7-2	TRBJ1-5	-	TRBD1	CASSLEAGGRNNQPQHF	TGTGCCAGCAGCTTAGAGGCAGGGGGTAGGAACAATCAGCCCCAGCATTTT
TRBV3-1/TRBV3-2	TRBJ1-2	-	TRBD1	CASLRTGSGYTF	TGTGCCAGCCTACGGACAGGGAGCGGCTACACCTTC
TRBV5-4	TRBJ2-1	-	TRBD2	CASSLKLAGGLDEQFF	TGTGCCAGCAGCTTGAAACTAGCGGGGGGGCTGGATGAGCAGTTCTTC
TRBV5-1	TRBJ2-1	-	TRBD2	CASSNPSGLNYNEQFF	TGCGCCAGCAGCAACCCTAGCGGGTTGAACTACAATGAGCAGTTCTTC
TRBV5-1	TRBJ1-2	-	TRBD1	CASSQGDDYGYTF	TGCGCCAGCAGTCAGGGGGACGACTATGGCTACACCTTC
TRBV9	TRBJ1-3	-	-	CASSVAGVRAGNTIYF	TGTGCCAGCAGCGTAGCAGGGGTCCGCGCCGGAAACACCATATATTTT